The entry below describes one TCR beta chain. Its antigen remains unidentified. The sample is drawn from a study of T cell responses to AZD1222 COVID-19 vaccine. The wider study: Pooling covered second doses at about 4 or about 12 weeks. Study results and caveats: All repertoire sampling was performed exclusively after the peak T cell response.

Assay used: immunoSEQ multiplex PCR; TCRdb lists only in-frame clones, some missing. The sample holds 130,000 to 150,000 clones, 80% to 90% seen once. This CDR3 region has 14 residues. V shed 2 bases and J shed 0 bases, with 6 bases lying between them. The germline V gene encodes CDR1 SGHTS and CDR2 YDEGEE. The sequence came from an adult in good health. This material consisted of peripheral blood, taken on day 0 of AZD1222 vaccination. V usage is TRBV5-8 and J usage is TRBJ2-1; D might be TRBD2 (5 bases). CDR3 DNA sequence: TGTGCCAGCAGCTTTGGGAGCTCCTACAATGAGCAGTTCTTC. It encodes CASSFGSSYNEQFF.